This T cell receptor (beta chain) was documented in a study of T cell repertoires in cytomegalovirus infection. TCRdb redid the calling of the reads with MiXCR, one entry per CDR3 protein. The sample holds about a million distinct CDR3 sequences, approximately 31% seen once. V was clipped by 6 bases and J by 1 base, with 12 bases between them. CDR1 and CDR2 (germline): MDHEN, SYDVKM. The CDR3 has 14 amino acids. In its sample, this clonotype was seen a few times. The antigen remains undetermined. This receptor was obtained from a human donor in good health (CMV status not recorded). Some clones in this sample may be carry-over from other donors' samples. The sample consisted of cultured CD8+ T cells from PBMCs, taken from culture after CMV antigen stimulation. The chain is built from TRBV28 and TRBJ1-1; no reliable D call. CDR3 bases: TGTGCCAGCAGACCCCCCCTGTCGAACACTGAAGCTTTCTTT. Translated, it gives CASRPPLSNTEAFF.